The 32 T cell receptor beta chains below come from one sample, sequenced in a study of T cell responses to AZD1222 COVID-19 vaccine. Clones were sequenced by immunoSEQ multiplex PCR, and TCRdb holds only the in-frame ones, with some missing. The data show 95,000 to 110,000 clones, about 87% seen once. The material sequenced was peripheral blood, taken on day 0 of AZD1222 vaccination. The receptors shown here come from an adult in good health.

The CDR3 here is CASRLAGELNEQFF. CDR3 DNA: TGTGCCAGCAGGCTAGCGGGAGAACTCAATGAGCAGTTCTTC. The chain links TRBV6-5 to TRBJ2-1, with 10 nucleotides matching TRBD2. Germline CDR1 reads MNHEY; CDR2 reads SVGAGI. V shed 6 bases and J 6 bases; nucleotides not matched to a gene: 5. This CDR3 spans 14 amino acids.

The chain combines TRBV11-2 with TRBJ2-3; the match to TRBD2 covers 7 bases. This CDR3 spans 18 amino acids. V gave up 3 bases and J gave up 2 bases; unmatched junction bases: 14. The germline gives CDR1 SGHAT, CDR2 FQNNGV. DNA for the CDR3: TGTGCCAGCAGCTTGGGGCCATCCCAGCGGGGTCTCACAGATACGCAGTATTTT. Amino acids: CASSLGPSQRGLTDTQYF.

V usage is TRBV6-5 and J usage is TRBJ2-6, with 7 bases fitting TRBD1. The germline V gene has CDR1 MNHEY and CDR2 SVGAGI. With V trimmed by 6 bases and J by 2 bases, 1 base remained unmatched. The CDR3 has 14 amino acids. The CDR3 sequence: CASRRGPGANVLTF. DNA for the CDR3: TGTGCCAGCAGAAGGGGGCCTGGGGCCAACGTCCTGACTTTC.

The rearrangement joins TRBV7-2 to TRBJ2-5; 12 bases are a match to TRBD2. The CDR3 is made up of 17 amino acids. V shed 4 bases and J 5 bases; nucleotides not matched to a gene: 11. Per the germline V gene, CDR1 is SGHTA and CDR2 is FQGNSA. CDR3 bases: TGTGCCAGCAGCTCCACACGGCTAGCGGGGGGGCCGGAGACCCAGTACTTC. Protein: CASSSTRLAGGPETQYF.

The V gene is TRBV9, the J gene TRBJ2-7, with 7 bases lining up with TRBD2. Unmatched junction bases numbered 6, after V lost 0 bases and J lost 3 bases. This CDR3 has 15 amino acids. Germline lookup yields CDR1 SGDLS and CDR2 YYNGEE. For the CDR3, the DNA is TGTGCCAGCAGCGTAGGAATACTAGCGAGCTACGAGCAGTACTTC. This encodes CASSVGILASYEQYF. Combining the CDR3 with reference TRBV9 and TRBJ2-7 gives the whole variable domain DSGVTQTPKHLITATGQRVTLRCSPRSGDLSVYWYQQSLDQGLQFLIQYYNGEERAKGNILERFSAQQFPDLHSELNLSSLELGDSALYFCASSVGILASYEQYFGPGTRLTVT.

The V and J genes are TRBV9 and TRBJ1-2; no clear D. The CDR3 consists of 14 residues. Germline V gene sequence: CDR1 SGDLS, CDR2 YYNGEE. Trimming left V 5 bases short and J 4 bases short, with 15 bases between. The CDR3 region has the DNA TGTGCCAGCAGGGAGACCTCGAGGTCCTATGGCTACACCTTC. Translated, it gives CASRETSRSYGYTF.

The V gene is TRBV28, the J gene TRBJ1-2; TRBD1 matches at 9 bases. The trim removed 6 bases at V and 8 bases at J, leaving 10 bases unmatched. Germline assignment: CDR1 MDHEN and CDR2 SYDVKM. The CDR3 spans 14 residues. CDR3 DNA: TGTGCCAGCAGGGAGGGACAGGGCCTACGAGGCTACACCTTC. Translation: CASREGQGLRGYTF.

This chain links TRBV25-1 with TRBJ2-7; D remains ambiguous. The V end was cut by 6 bases, the J end by 3 bases, with 6 bases between. CDR1 and CDR2 (germline): MGHDK, SYGVNS. CDR3 length: 11 amino acids. In nucleotides, the CDR3 is TGTGCCAGCAGCTCAAACTACGAGCAGTACTTC. As protein: CASSSNYEQYF.

This clone was recorded only once. The chain has TRBV7-2 and TRBJ2-7, with 7 positions matching TRBD2. Germline CDR1 SGHTA, CDR2 FQGNSA. The CDR3 is 16 residues long. V shed 5 bases, J shed 2 bases, and the junction held 12 bases outside the gene matches. This chain's CDR3 is CASSKAPASGPYEQYF. CDR3 nucleotides: TGTGCCAGCAGCAAGGCCCCGGCTAGCGGACCCTACGAGCAGTACTTC.

The V call is TRBV7-8, the J call TRBJ1-4; TRBD1 might be the D (6 bases). With 10 bases removed from V and 8 bases from J, the gap between germline ends came to 20 bases. The germline V gene encodes CDR1 SGHVS and CDR2 FQNEAQ. The CDR3 length is 14 residues. The CDR3 DNA is TGTGCCACCGCGCTAGGGACACTTAGCGAAAAACTGTTTTTT. Translated: CATALGTLSEKLFF. The whole variable domain, remainder taken from reference TRBV7-8 and TRBJ1-4, is GAGVSQSPRYKVAKRGQDVALRCDPISGHVSLFWYQQALGQGPEFLTYFQNEAQLDKSGLPSDRFFAERPEGSVSTLKIQRTQQEDSAVYLCATALGTLSEKLFFGSGTQLSVL.

V is TRBV18 and J is TRBJ1-1; 7 bases agree with TRBD1. Germline V gene lookup returns CDR1 KGHSH and CDR2 LQKENI. This CDR3 spans 17 amino acids. V was clipped by 2 bases and J by 7 bases; unmatched bases: 16. The CDR3 DNA is TGTGCCAGCTCACCAGAGAAAAGGGGGCCAGGGAGAGGTGAAGCTTTCTTT. Translated: CASSPEKRGPGRGEAFF.

By share, this clone counts as medium-sized. The chain employs TRBV10-3 and TRBJ2-7; D is unresolved. Looked up from germline, CDR1 is ENHRY and CDR2 is SYGVKD. With 3 bases removed from V and 2 bases from J, the gap between germline ends came to 5 bases. The CDR3 runs 12 residues. CDR3 bases: TGTGCCATCAGTGATACGGCCTACGAGCAGTACTTC. Protein product: CAISDTAYEQYF.

The chain couples TRBV12-3 or TRBV12-4 to TRBJ1-2; the D is unclear. The V gene lost 6 bases and the J gene lost 6 bases, with 14 bases spanning the gap. CDR3 length: 13 residues. The CDR3 sequence is CASRSHTEDGYTF. DNA of the CDR3: TGTGCCAGCAGGTCCCATACAGAAGATGGCTACACCTTC.

This clone has just one count. The chain carries TRBV5-5 and TRBJ1-1, with 7 bases identical to TRBD1. The CDR3 extends over 15 amino acids. V lost 4 bases to trimming and J lost 0 bases; unmatched junction nucleotides: 6. Germline CDR1 SGHKS, CDR2 YYEKEE (reference sequence). CDR3 coding DNA: TGTGCCAGCAGCGGGGGACAGCCCATGAACACTGAAGCTTTCTTT. It yields the protein CASSGGQPMNTEAFF.

V is TRBV2 and J is TRBJ1-2, with 10 bases matching TRBD1. CDR1 SNHLY and CDR2 FYNNEI come from the germline V gene. V lost 8 bases, J lost 6 bases, and 3 bases stayed unmatched. The CDR3 spans 12 residues. CDR3 region: CASRQGANGYTF. The CDR3 DNA sequence: TGTGCCAGCCGACAGGGGGCGAATGGCTACACCTTC.

The chain couples TRBV28 to TRBJ1-2; D is undetermined. The CDR3 is 16 residues long. CDR1 and CDR2 from the germline V gene are MDHEN and SYDVKM. V was cut by 2 bases and J by 7 bases, with 20 bases left in between. The CDR3 region is CASSLREGRSGVGYTF. In nucleotides, the CDR3 is TGTGCCAGCAGTTTAAGGGAAGGGCGGAGTGGAGTTGGCTACACCTTC.

The V and J genes are TRBV30 and TRBJ2-3, with D hard to call. Germline assignment: CDR1 GTSNPN and CDR2 SVGIG (reference sequence). Trimming cost V 0 bases and J 2 bases, with 9 bases left between them. The CDR3 loop spans 14 amino acids. The DNA of the CDR3 is TGTGCCTGGAGTGTTCGTGGGTACACAGATACGCAGTATTTT. Residues: CAWSVRGYTDTQYF. Full variable domain (outside the CDR3, taken from reference TRBV30 and TRBJ2-3): SQTIHQWPATLVQPVGSPLSLECTVEGTSNPNLYWYRQAAGRGLQLLFYSVGIGQISSEVPQNLSASRPQDRQFILSSKKLLLSDSGFYLCAWSVRGYTDTQYFGPGTRLTVL.

The rearrangement uses TRBV7-9 and TRBJ2-1; D is unclear. This CDR3 is 18 amino acids long. V lost 10 bases to trimming and J lost 0 bases, with 25 bases between them. The germline V gene encodes CDR1 SEHNR and CDR2 FQNEAQ (reference sequence). The CDR3 DNA is TGTGCCAACTCACCCTCACAATATAGTGAGAGCTCCTACAATGAGCAGTTCTTC. Protein: CANSPSQYSESSYNEQFF.

This clone occurred a few times. The rearrangement joins TRBV25-1 to TRBJ2-7; maybe TRBD2 (6 bases). CDR1 is MGHDK, CDR2 SYGVNS, per germline. V was cut by 6 bases and J by 5 bases, with 14 bases left in between. The CDR3 has 13 amino acids. The CDR3 region has the DNA TGTGCCAGCAGCCCGGGACTTTCCGACGAGCAGTACTTC. Encoded protein: CASSPGLSDEQYF.

This chain links TRBV9 with TRBJ1-1; D is ambiguous. V lost 7 bases to trimming and J lost 1 base, with 11 bases between them. The CDR3 contains 13 residues. From germline, CDR1 is SGDLS and CDR2 YYNGEE. CDR3 in DNA: TGTGCCAGCTCAACCGTTCCGAACACTGAAGCTTTCTTT. It encodes CASSTVPNTEAFF.

This sequence joins TRBV7-9 and TRBJ1-4; 8 positions match TRBD1. This CDR3 has 15 amino acids. Trimming removed 5 bases from V and 7 bases from J; junction bases left unmatched: 9. Germline CDR1 and CDR2: SEHNR and FQNEAQ (reference sequence). The CDR3 loop reads CASSLGPGTGEKLFF. The CDR3 coding sequence is TGTGCCAGCAGCCTCGGTCCCGGGACAGGTGAAAAACTGTTTTTT.

This rearrangement joins TRBV7-2 to TRBJ1-2; D remains ambiguous. Germline V gene lookup returns CDR1 SGHTA and CDR2 FQGNSA. V gave up 1 base and J gave up 7 bases, with 10 bases separating them. The CDR3 consists of 13 residues. CDR3 sequence (DNA): TGTGCCAGCAGCTTAGGCCCAAGTGGTGGCTACACCTTC. It encodes CASSLGPSGGYTF.

The chain joins TRBV19 to TRBJ1-5, with D possibly matching TRBD1 (6 bases). CDR1 is LNHDA and CDR2 is SQIVND in the germline V gene (reference sequence). The V gene lost 2 bases and the J gene lost 6 bases, with 17 bases spanning the gap. The CDR3 is made up of 16 amino acids. The chain's CDR3 is CASSIYRQDYSQPQHF. The CDR3 nucleotides read TGTGCCAGTAGTATATACCGACAGGATTATTCTCAGCCCCAGCATTTT.

The gene calls are TRBV30 and TRBJ1-1; D might be TRBD1 (6 bases). V shed 2 bases and J shed 1 base, with 14 bases lying between them. Germline V gene data show CDR1 as GTSNPN and CDR2 as SVGIG (reference sequence). The length of the CDR3 is 15 residues. CDR3: CAWSTGSLRNTEAFF. CDR3 sequence (DNA): TGTGCCTGGAGTACAGGGTCCCTCCGGAACACTGAAGCTTTCTTT.

The chain is built from TRBV12-3 or TRBV12-4 and TRBJ1-6, with D hard to call. V was clipped by 6 bases and J by 9 bases, with 12 bases between them. The CDR3 is made up of 13 amino acids. CDR3 nucleotides: TGTGCCAGCAGCCTCGGTGCTGGTTCACCCCTCCACTTT. This translates into CASSLGAGSPLHF.

This chain links TRBV2 with TRBJ2-7; 7 nucleotides match TRBD1. The CDR3 totals 14 residues. V lost 6 bases, J lost 7 bases, and 12 bases stayed unmatched. CDR1 is SNHLY and CDR2 is FYNNEI in the germline V gene. For the CDR3, the DNA is TGTGCCAGCAGGACAACCCGGGGACAGCGAGAGCAGTACTTC. Its protein is CASRTTRGQREQYF.

V is TRBV5-1 and J is TRBJ2-1, with D perhaps TRBD2 (6 bases). In germline, CDR1 is SGHRS, CDR2 YFSETQ. Between the trimmed V and J ends, which lost 0 bases and 4 bases, there was a span of 11 bases. The CDR3 loop spans 15 amino acids. Written as DNA, the CDR3 is TGCGCCAGCAGCTTGGAGCTAGCGAATTACAATGAGCAGTTCTTC. As protein: CASSLELANYNEQFF.

In this sample, this clone turned up a few times. This chain links TRBV7-8 with TRBJ2-7; tentatively, D is TRBD1 (5 bases). Trimming removed 2 bases from V and 3 bases from J, with 11 bases in between. Germline V gene lookup returns CDR1 SGHVS and CDR2 FQNEAQ. This CDR3 contains 14 residues. CDR3: CASSLNLRGYEQYF. The CDR3 DNA reads as TGTGCCAGCAGCTTAAATTTAAGGGGCTACGAGCAGTACTTC.

The table lists this clone with a few counts. V and J are TRBV2 and TRBJ1-6; no firm D call. The CDR3 length is 14 residues. Germline assignment: CDR1 SNHLY and CDR2 FYNNEI. V lost 2 bases and J lost 7, with 9 bases in between. The CDR3 reads CASSELDINSPLHF. The CDR3 DNA reads TGTGCCAGCAGTGAATTGGATATCAATTCACCCCTCCACTTT.

The chain recombines TRBV29-1 with TRBJ2-1, with 8 positions matching TRBD1. V dropped 4 bases and J dropped 8; count of bases not matched to a gene: 7. The length of the CDR3 is 13 residues. The germline CDR1 and CDR2 sequences are SQVTM and ANQGSEA. CDR3 nucleotides: TGCAGCGTTGCGGACAGGGAGTCAGATGAGCAGTTCTTC. This translates into CSVADRESDEQFF.

The chain recombines TRBV18 with TRBJ1-2; 7 bases match TRBD1. This CDR3 is built from 14 residues. Germline CDR1 KGHSH, CDR2 LQKENI. V dropped 3 bases and J dropped 8; count of bases not matched to a gene: 9. CDR3 coding DNA: TGTGCCAGCTCACCGGGCAGGGGGGGCTTCGGCTACACCTTC. Amino acid sequence: CASSPGRGGFGYTF.

This clone was seen once. In DNA form, the CDR3 reads TGTGCCACCAGCAGAGAAACTACACAGGGACGGGGAAAGCCCCAGCATTTT. This gives the protein CATSRETTQGRGKPQHF. The chain uses TRBV15 and TRBJ1-5, with D perhaps TRBD1 (6 bases). The V gene's germline CDR1 is LNHNV and CDR2 YYDKDF (reference sequence). Trimming stripped 0 bases from V and 8 bases from J, with 20 bases between. This CDR3 comprises 17 residues.